Given below is one T cell receptor beta chain in context. Its antigen is unknown. TCRdb's table, derived via immunoSEQ multiplex PCR, lists solely in-frame clones and lacks some. The table has roughly 150,000 clones, approximately 93% seen once. CDR3 length: 15 residues. The V gene lost 0 bases and the J gene lost 0 bases, with 7 bases spanning the gap. Looked up from germline, CDR1 is SGHRS and CDR2 is YFSETQ. The record originates from a study of T cell responses to AZD1222 COVID-19 vaccine. As for the study in general: Both about-4-week and about-12-week second-dose recipients were combined. Study-wide findings and caveats: White British donors predominated, females outnumbered males, and clonal diversity was possibly underestimated. Close to half of spike-specific TCRs reportedly recognize unmutated variant regions. Every sample of the repertoires postdated the peak T cell response.

The chain carries TRBV5-1 and TRBJ1-3; D gene uncertain. The starting material was peripheral blood, obtained on day 0 of AZD1222 vaccination. This receptor was identified in an adult in good health. CDR3 sequence: CASSLDARSGNTIYF. CDR3 in DNA: TGCGCCAGCAGCTTGGATGCGCGCTCTGGAAACACCATATATTTT.